The 30 T cell receptor beta chains presented below share a single source sample, sequenced in a study of PD-L1 blockade in urothelial cancer. Time point meaning: pretreatment peripheral blood. This table comes from immunoSEQ multiplex PCR, and its TCRdb copy is limited to in-frame clones, with some not included. The table shows about 43,000 clones, with 80% occurring only once. Source: PBMCs, taken around atezolizumab (anti-PD-L1) treatment. Receptors originate from a man in his sixties with urothelial cancer.

The CDR3 loop reads CASRDRRNTEAFF. CDR3 bases: TGTGCCAGCAGGGACAGAAGGAACACTGAAGCTTTCTTT. The rearrangement uses TRBV2 and TRBJ1-1; D is possibly TRBD1 (6 bases). Germline CDR1 SNHLY, CDR2 FYNNEI. CDR3 length: 13 residues. Trimming removed 6 bases at V and 1 base at J, with 9 bases between.

The chain carries TRBV5-1 and TRBJ2-5; 9 positions match TRBD1. Trimming at V came to 2 bases and at J to 5 bases, leaving 7 bases not matched to a gene. The CDR3 is 15 residues long. Germline V CDR1 and CDR2: SGHRS, YFSETQ. In DNA form, the CDR3 reads TGCGCCAGCAGCTTAACCGGGACAGGGCTGGAGACCCAGTACTTC. Its translation: CASSLTGTGLETQYF.

This clone occurred a few times. This sequence joins TRBV5-1 and TRBJ2-6; D may be TRBD1 (5 bases). Germline lookup yields CDR1 SGHRS and CDR2 YFSETQ. V was cut by 0 bases and J by 2 bases, with 9 bases left in between. CDR3 length: 16 residues. The CDR3 coding sequence is TGCGCCAGCAGCTTGGATGGGGCTCCTGGGGCCAACGTCCTGACTTTC. Translated, it gives CASSLDGAPGANVLTF.

The chain has TRBV27 and TRBJ2-5; a weak D match, TRBD2 (6 bases). The germline gives CDR1 MNHEY, CDR2 SMNVEV (reference sequence). The ends were cut back, 4 bases at V and 4 bases at J, with 13 bases in the middle. The CDR3 has 14 residues. The CDR3 sequence is CASSSEWRGETQYF. CDR3 sequence (DNA): TGTGCCAGCAGTTCAGAATGGCGGGGAGAGACCCAGTACTTC.

This sequence joins TRBV10-1 and TRBJ1-1; 7 bases fit TRBD1. The germline V gene encodes CDR1 WNHNN and CDR2 SYGVQD (reference sequence). V dropped 7 bases and J dropped 5; count of bases not matched to a gene: 4. There are 12 residues in the CDR3. The CDR3 DNA is TGCGCCAGCAAACAGACAGGGACTGAAGCTTTCTTT. The encoded protein is CASKQTGTEAFF.

The CDR3 sequence: CASSRTSGAYEQYF. CDR3 nucleotide sequence: TGTGCCAGCAGTCGGACAAGCGGGGCCTACGAGCAGTACTTC. The chain recombines TRBV28 with TRBJ2-7, with 7 bases matching TRBD2. Germline V gene data show CDR1 as MDHEN and CDR2 as SYDVKM. The CDR3 extends over 14 amino acids. The V segment lost 5 bases and the J segment 2 bases; nucleotides outside the gene matches: 6.

V gene TRBV28 combines with J gene TRBJ2-3, with 9 bases fitting TRBD2. This CDR3 region has 14 residues. V lost 4 bases, J lost 8 bases, and 7 bases stayed unmatched. Germline assignment: CDR1 MDHEN and CDR2 SYDVKM. The CDR3 is CASSSAGGRGTQYF. DNA for the CDR3: TGTGCCAGCAGTTCTGCGGGGGGGCGCGGTACGCAGTATTTT.

V and J are TRBV19 and TRBJ2-7, with D perhaps matching TRBD1 (6 bases). Trimming took off 6 bases at V and 3 bases at J, with 21 bases between the two ends. Germline V lookup: CDR1 LNHDA, CDR2 SQIVND (reference sequence). This CDR3 region has 16 residues. CDR3 in amino acids: CASSHRGKGQGYEQYF. As DNA, the CDR3 is TGTGCCAGTAGCCATAGGGGCAAGGGACAAGGCTACGAGCAGTACTTC.

This chain links TRBV23-1 with TRBJ1-2; the match to TRBD1 covers 11 bases. TRBV23-1 is an open reading frame, and its role is uncertain. This CDR3 is 16 amino acids long. V dropped 7 bases and J dropped 3; count of bases not matched to a gene: 10. The CDR3 loop reads CASNIWTGGADYGYTF. The DNA of the CDR3 is TGCGCCAGCAATATTTGGACAGGGGGCGCGGACTATGGCTACACCTTC.

This chain links TRBV28 with TRBJ2-1, with D tentatively TRBD1 (6 bases). The V gene lost 3 bases and the J gene lost 6 bases, with 15 bases spanning the gap. The CDR3 loop spans 15 amino acids. Germline assignment: CDR1 MDHEN and CDR2 SYDVKM. The CDR3 DNA reads TGTGCCAGCAGTTTGATGGCAGGGGTAAGCAATGAGCAGTTCTTC. Protein product: CASSLMAGVSNEQFF.

V and J are TRBV7-8 and TRBJ2-2; 10 bases align to TRBD2. With 1 base clipped from V and 7 bases from J, the junction kept 9 bases outside the gene matches. CDR3 size: 17 residues. Germline CDR1 SGHVS, CDR2 FQNEAQ. The DNA of the CDR3 is TGTGCCAGCAGCTTAGTAAGCGGGAGGGCCTATAGCGGGGAGCTGTTTTTT. Protein sequence: CASSLVSGRAYSGELFF.

This clone has a handful of counts. This rearrangement joins TRBV13 to TRBJ1-3, with D maybe TRBD1 (6 bases). Deletions cut 3 bases from V and 0 bases from J, with 12 bases between. The length of the CDR3 is 16 residues. The germline V gene has CDR1 PRHDT and CDR2 FYEKMQ (reference sequence). The CDR3 sequence is CASSLTGPSSGNTIYF. CDR3 sequence (DNA): TGTGCCAGCAGCTTGACAGGTCCGAGCTCTGGAAACACCATATATTTT.

The chain combines TRBV2 with TRBJ2-3; 10 bases match TRBD2. Germline CDR1 reads SNHLY; CDR2 reads FYNNEI. The V segment lost 10 bases and the J segment 3 bases; nucleotides outside the gene matches: 10. The CDR3 consists of 15 residues. In DNA form, the CDR3 reads TGTGCCAACCCGGCTAGCGGGAGTAGGACAGATACGCAGTATTTT. Translated: CANPASGSRTDTQYF.

This sequence joins TRBV6-6 and TRBJ2-3; the D is unclear. Germline V lookup: CDR1 MNHNY, CDR2 SVGAGI (reference sequence). CDR3 length: 13 amino acids. Trimming took off 5 bases at V and 6 bases at J, with 12 bases between the two ends. DNA of the CDR3: TGTGCCAGCAGTCCCCAACCCCGGGATACGCAGTATTTT. Translating it yields CASSPQPRDTQYF.

This chain connects TRBV6-1 to TRBJ2-5; 8 nucleotides align to TRBD1. Germline assignment: CDR1 MNHNS and CDR2 SASEGT. The CDR3 length is 16 residues. Trimming removed 4 bases from V and 2 bases from J; junction bases left unmatched: 9. Here the CDR3 DNA reads TGTGCCAGCAGTGTAACCGCAGGGGGCGGACAAGAGACCCAGTACTTC. As protein: CASSVTAGGGQETQYF.

The V call is TRBV6-5, the J call TRBJ2-1; possible D gene TRBD1, 7 bases. Trimming stripped 6 bases from V and 1 base from J, with 13 bases between. Germline-derived CDR1 and CDR2 are MNHEY and SVGAGI. CDR3 size: 15 residues. As DNA, the CDR3 is TGTGCCAGCAGATCCAGGGGGGCATCCTACAATGAGCAGTTCTTC. Its protein is CASRSRGASYNEQFF.

The chain joins TRBV14 to TRBJ1-5; no reliable D call. Deletions cut 4 bases from V and 4 bases from J, with 8 bases between. This CDR3 is built from 13 residues. Germline V CDR1 and CDR2: SGHDN, FVKESK. The CDR3 nucleotides read TGTGCCAGCAGCCTGGCGGGGAATCAGCCCCAGCATTTT. Its protein product is CASSLAGNQPQHF.

V and J are TRBV5-5 and TRBJ2-3; TRBD1 matches 8 bases. With 4 bases clipped from V and 2 bases from J, the junction kept 9 bases outside the gene matches. This CDR3 region has 16 residues. Germline V gene sequence: CDR1 SGHKS, CDR2 YYEKEE (reference sequence). CDR3 region: CASSERQGRSTDTQYF. The CDR3 bases are TGTGCCAGCAGCGAGAGACAGGGGAGGTCCACAGATACGCAGTATTTT.

This clone has only a few counts. The junction differs from germline at one of its ends, possibly a read error. J is TRBJ2-1 and V is TRBV7-7; the D gene is possibly TRBD1 (6 bases). This CDR3 contains 14 residues. CDR1 and CDR2 (germline): SSHAT, FNYEAQ (reference sequence). This CDR3 is CASSSSQGRGEQFF. Here the CDR3 DNA reads TGTGCTAGCAGCTCTAGCCAGGGCAGGGGTGAGCAGTTCTTC.

This chain links TRBV5-1 with TRBJ1-1; 10 bases map to TRBD1. Germline loops: CDR1 SGHRS, CDR2 YFSETQ. The CDR3 has 16 amino acids. V trimming: 6 bases; J trimming: 7 bases; junction bases outside the gene matches: 15. The CDR3 region has the DNA TGCGCCAGCACCTTCGACAGGGGGCTAGGAGTAGGTGAAGCTTTCTTT. It is translated as CASTFDRGLGVGEAFF. Combining the CDR3 with reference TRBV5-1 and TRBJ1-1 gives the whole variable domain KAGVTQTPRYLIKTRGQQVTLSCSPISGHRSVSWYQQTPGQGLQFLFEYFSETQRNKGNFPGRFSGRQFSNSRSEMNVSTLELGDSALYLCASTFDRGLGVGEAFFGQGTRLTVV.

The chain recombines TRBV4-2 with TRBJ2-1; 16 bases are a match to TRBD2. The germline CDR1 and CDR2 sequences are LGHNA and YNFKEQ. This CDR3 has 16 amino acids. With V trimmed by 4 bases and J by 9 bases, 6 bases remained unmatched. CDR3 region: CASSRGLAGGQGEQFF. CDR3 DNA: TGTGCCAGCAGCCGGGGACTAGCGGGGGGGCAGGGTGAGCAGTTCTTC.

The chain has TRBV5-1 and TRBJ2-1; the match to TRBD2 covers 9 bases. V dropped 6 bases and J dropped 4; count of bases not matched to a gene: 5. CDR1 SGHRS and CDR2 YFSETQ come from the germline V gene. The CDR3 runs to 14 residues. The CDR3 loop reads CASTGAGGYNEQFF. The CDR3 DNA sequence: TGCGCCAGCACGGGGGCGGGAGGGTACAATGAGCAGTTCTTC.

The J gene is TRBJ2-2, the V gene TRBV5-5, with a tentative D call TRBD1 (6 bases). The CDR3 covers 15 residues. Trimming shortened V by 0 bases and J by 2 bases, and 8 bases separated the two germline ends. Germline V gives CDR1 SGHKS, CDR2 YYEKEE (reference sequence). CDR3 coding DNA: TGTGCCAGCAGCTTGGCGGGACATAACACCGGGGAGCTGTTTTTT. It specifies CASSLAGHNTGELFF.

This chain uses TRBV11-2 with TRBJ2-2; the match to TRBD2 covers 16 bases. The CDR3 is 16 residues long. Germline assignment: CDR1 SGHAT and CDR2 FQNNGV. Trimming took 5 bases from V and 6 from J; bases not matched to a gene: 3. The CDR3 DNA reads TGTGCCAGCAGCCCGGGGACTAGCGGGGGGGCCGGGGAGCTGTTTTTT. Its protein is CASSPGTSGGAGELFF.

The V gene is TRBV9, the J gene TRBJ2-7, with TRBD2 matching 9 bases. Germline V gene sequence: CDR1 SGDLS, CDR2 YYNGEE. J lost 3 bases, V lost 3 bases, and 7 bases had no gene match. The CDR3 sequence is 15 residues long. Here the CDR3 DNA reads TGTGCCAGCAGCGGATCCGGGACTAGCTTCTACGAGCAGTACTTC. Its protein is CASSGSGTSFYEQYF. The full variable domain, completed using reference TRBV9 and TRBJ2-7, is DSGVTQTPKHLITATGQRVTLRCSPRSGDLSVYWYQQSLDQGLQFLIQYYNGEERAKGNILERFSAQQFPDLHSELNLSSLELGDSALYFCASSGSGTSFYEQYFGPGTRLTVT.

This clone occurred once. V is TRBV5-1 and J is TRBJ2-5, with a possible D match to TRBD2 (6 bases). CDR3 length: 15 residues. CDR1 is SGHRS, CDR2 YFSETQ, per germline. Trimming took 0 bases from V and 5 from J, leaving 14 bases between them. The CDR3, as DNA: TGCGCCAGCAGCTTGGCGGAGGGGTACGTGGAGACCCAGTACTTC. Translation gives CASSLAEGYVETQYF.

This clone was counted between two and nine times. The rearrangement joins TRBV4-2 to TRBJ2-7; 8 positions agree with TRBD2. J was trimmed by 5 bases and V by 2 bases; bases with no gene match: 5. This CDR3 has 14 amino acids. Looked up from germline, CDR1 is LGHNA and CDR2 is YNFKEQ. The CDR3 bases are TGTGCCAGCAGCCAAAAAGCGGGAGCCGACGAGCAGTACTTC. Residues: CASSQKAGADEQYF.

This clone was found once. The chain links TRBV7-6 to TRBJ2-7; TRBD2 matches 11 bases. V shed 4 bases, J shed 2 bases, and the junction held 4 bases outside the gene matches. Germline CDR1 SGHVS, CDR2 FNYEAQ. This CDR3 has 15 residues. The CDR3 coding sequence is TGTGCCAGCAGCTCAGTAGCGGGAGGGCCCTACGAGCAGTACTTC. Translation: CASSSVAGGPYEQYF.

This clone was counted a single time. The junction does not match germline at one end; this may be a read error. The DNA of the CDR3 is TGTGCCAGCAACCTTCCTGGCGGGGGGGAAAGGAATGGGCAGTTCTTC. This encodes CASNLPGGGERNGQFF. The gene calls are TRBV11-2 and TRBJ2-1; 9 nucleotides align to TRBD2. The CDR3 has 16 residues. CDR1 and CDR2 from the germline V gene are SGHAT and FQNNGV. The entire variable domain, with the rest obtained from reference TRBV11-2 and TRBJ2-1, is as follows: EAGVAQSPRYKIIEKRQSVAFWCNPISGHATLYWYQQILGQGPKLLIQFQNNGVVDDSQLPKDRFSAERLKGVDSTLKIQPAKLEDSAVYLCASNLPGGGERNGQFFGPGTRLTVL.

The V and J genes are TRBV28 and TRBJ2-3, with 12 bases that match TRBD2. The germline CDR1 and CDR2 sequences are MDHEN and SYDVKM. The CDR3 covers 17 residues. Trimming at V came to 2 bases and at J to 1 base, leaving 4 bases not matched to a gene. The CDR3 coding sequence is TGTGCCAGCAGTTTAATCGGACTAGCGGGGCGCACAGATACGCAGTATTTT. Translation gives CASSLIGLAGRTDTQYF.